The 14 T cell receptor beta chains given below trace back to one sample, sequenced in a study of control samples from healthy donors and cancer patients. Assay used: immunoSEQ multiplex PCR; TCRdb lists only in-frame clones, some missing. The sample has approximately 100,000 clones, approximately 90% seen once. Material: blood. The receptors here all came from a woman aged 18-35 years in good health.

The V gene is TRBV10-1, the J gene TRBJ1-1; 10 nucleotides line up with TRBD1. The CDR3 is 13 amino acids. The germline CDR1 and CDR2 sequences are WNHNN and SYGVQD (reference sequence). V lost 6 bases to trimming and J lost 11 bases; unmatched junction nucleotides: 9. CDR3 amino acids: CASSPDRGREAFF. The CDR3, as DNA: TGCGCCAGCAGCCCCGACAGGGGGCGGGAGGCTTTCTTT.

The chain is built from TRBV6-5 and TRBJ1-1, with TRBD1 matching 7 bases. Trimming cost V 5 bases and J 3 bases; bases outside gene matches: 6. Germline V gene sequence: CDR1 MNHEY, CDR2 SVGAGI. This CDR3 has 14 amino acids. The CDR3 DNA follows: TGTGCCAGCAGTCTACAGGGGTACGACACTGAAGCTTTCTTT. This codes for CASSLQGYDTEAFF.

This chain uses TRBV2 with TRBJ1-5, with D uncertain. Germline V gene data show CDR1 as SNHLY and CDR2 as FYNNEI. The V and J ends lost 3 bases and 15 bases respectively, with 9 bases between them. This CDR3 contains 10 residues. The CDR3 sequence: CASSDGVWHF. In DNA, the CDR3 is TGTGCCAGCAGTGACGGCGTTTGGCATTTT.

Only one count was recorded for this clone. The chain uses TRBV9 and TRBJ1-1; a possible D gene is TRBD1 (6 bases). The length of the CDR3 is 15 residues. CDR1 is SGDLS, CDR2 YYNGEE, per germline. V lost 3 bases to trimming and J lost 0 bases, with 12 bases between them. The CDR3 spells CASSGPGHLNTEAFF. For the CDR3, the DNA is TGTGCCAGCAGCGGACCGGGACACCTGAACACTGAAGCTTTCTTT.

The gene calls are TRBV19 and TRBJ2-7; TRBD2 matches at 8 bases. The length of the CDR3 is 13 residues. V dropped 5 bases and J dropped 4; count of bases not matched to a gene: 4. The germline gives CDR1 LNHDA, CDR2 SQIVND (reference sequence). DNA of the CDR3: TGTGCCAGTAGTGCGGGGGGCGGATACGAGCAGTACTTC. Translating gives CASSAGGGYEQYF.

This chain joins TRBV24-1 and TRBJ1-3; D not resolved. CDR3 length: 16 residues. V was cut by 0 bases and J by 0 bases, with 8 bases left in between. Germline V gene lookup returns CDR1 KGHDR and CDR2 SFDVKD. The CDR3 spells CATSDLISSSGNTIYF. DNA for the CDR3: TGTGCCACCAGTGATTTGATCAGTAGCTCTGGAAACACCATATATTTT.

The chain employs TRBV4-2 and TRBJ2-3, with 9 nucleotides matching TRBD2. CDR3 length: 19 amino acids. V lost 4 bases, J lost 0 bases, and 14 bases stayed unmatched. Germline values: CDR1 LGHNA, CDR2 YNFKEQ. CDR3 region: CASSPLYQRGDSSTDTQYF. The CDR3 nucleotides read TGTGCCAGCAGCCCTCTTTACCAGCGGGGGGACAGTAGCACAGATACGCAGTATTTT.

This clone was found once. The chain couples TRBV18 to TRBJ1-1; TRBD1 matches 9 bases. The CDR3 loop spans 14 amino acids. V gave up 4 bases and J gave up 3 bases; unmatched junction bases: 3. CDR1 and CDR2 (germline): KGHSH, LQKENI. DNA for the CDR3: TGTGCCAGCTCACAAGACAGGGGGGACACTGAAGCTTTCTTT. Translated: CASSQDRGDTEAFF.

The V call is TRBV5-1, the J call TRBJ2-3; 8 nucleotides match TRBD1. The CDR3 covers 16 residues. V lost 3 bases, J lost 0 bases, and 6 bases stayed unmatched. Germline values: CDR1 SGHRS, CDR2 YFSETQ. DNA of the CDR3: TGCGCCAGCAGCTCAGGGGGCTTCGCTAGCACAGATACGCAGTATTTT. Its translation: CASSSGGFASTDTQYF.

The rearrangement links TRBV6-2 or TRBV6-3 to TRBJ2-7; 8 bases are a match to TRBD1. The V gene end was trimmed by 5 bases and the J gene end by 2 bases; junction bases not matched to a gene: 11. The CDR3 spans 16 residues. CDR1 is MNHEY, CDR2 SVGEGT, per germline. CDR3 in amino acids: CASSRPTGALAYEQYF. In DNA, the CDR3 is TGTGCCAGCAGTCGGCCGACAGGGGCCTTAGCCTACGAGCAGTACTTC.

The rearrangement uses TRBV4-1 and TRBJ1-1; D remains unclear. The V end lost 1 base, the J end lost 1 base, and 7 bases lay between the germline ends. The CDR3 is 14 amino acids. Per germline, CDR1 MGHRA and CDR2 YSYEKL. In nucleotides, the CDR3 is TGCGCCAGCAGCCAAGCGGGAAGGAACACTGAAGCTTTCTTT. This codes for CASSQAGRNTEAFF.

A few counts support this clone. The J gene is TRBJ2-1, the V gene TRBV19; D unresolved. V gave up 3 bases and J gave up 1 base, with 10 bases separating them. There are 15 residues in the CDR3. Germline CDR1 and CDR2: LNHDA and SQIVND (reference sequence). The CDR3 DNA sequence: TGTGCCAGTAGTATCGCCGACGGGTCCTACAATGAGCAGTTCTTC. It encodes CASSIADGSYNEQFF.

This chain joins TRBV19 and TRBJ2-7, with D uncertain. Trimming took off 2 bases at V and 0 bases at J, with 11 bases between the two ends. Per the germline V gene, CDR1 is LNHDA and CDR2 is SQIVND (reference sequence). The CDR3 is 15 amino acids. The CDR3 region has the DNA TGTGCCAGTAGTATACCCTTCCCAGGCTCCTACGAGCAGTACTTC. Protein product: CASSIPFPGSYEQYF. Based on the CDR3 plus reference TRBV19 and TRBJ2-7, the full variable domain is DGGITQSPKYLFRKEGQNVTLSCEQNLNHDAMYWYRQDPGQGLRLIYYSQIVNDFQKGDIAEGYSVSREKKESFPLTVTSAQKNPTAFYLCASSIPFPGSYEQYFGPGTRLTVT.

In this sample, this clone turned up a few times. The chain carries TRBV11-1 and TRBJ1-6; 9 nucleotides line up with TRBD1. Germline V gene lookup returns CDR1 SGHAT and CDR2 FQDESV (reference sequence). The CDR3 has 13 residues. Losses at the gene ends were 6 bases for V and 8 bases for J; bases not matched to a gene: 2. DNA of the CDR3: TGTGCCAGCAGTAGACAGGGGGATTCACCCCTCCACTTT. Translating it yields CASSRQGDSPLHF.